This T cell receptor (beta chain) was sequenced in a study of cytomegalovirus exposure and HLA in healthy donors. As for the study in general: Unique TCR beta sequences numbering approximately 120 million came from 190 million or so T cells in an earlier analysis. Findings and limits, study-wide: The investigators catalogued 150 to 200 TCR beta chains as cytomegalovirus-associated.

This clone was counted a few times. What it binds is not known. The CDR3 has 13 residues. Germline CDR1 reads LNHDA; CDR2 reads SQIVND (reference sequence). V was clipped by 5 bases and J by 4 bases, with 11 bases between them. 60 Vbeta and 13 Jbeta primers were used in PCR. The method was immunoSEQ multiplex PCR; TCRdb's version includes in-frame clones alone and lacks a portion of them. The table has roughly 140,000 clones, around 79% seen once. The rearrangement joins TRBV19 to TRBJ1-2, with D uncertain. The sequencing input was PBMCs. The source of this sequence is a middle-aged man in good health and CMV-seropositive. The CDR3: CASSPREAYGYTF. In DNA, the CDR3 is TGTGCCAGTAGTCCACGGGAGGCCTATGGCTACACCTTC.